The rows below give T cell receptor beta chains drawn from one sample of a study of spatial heterogeneity in lung cancer. Each CDR3 protein is one row after TCRdb ran MiXCR on the 5' RACE reads. The table has about 17,000 distinct CDR3 sequences, 20% to 25% seen once. Specimen: PBMCs, collected at surgery. The receptors derive from a female donor with early-stage non-small cell lung cancer. Both conserved end residues are part of each CDR3. Not every row has a clone size; where given, it reads once, few, many or a size class.

J | V | size | CDR3
TRBJ2-7 | TRBV7-9 | many | CASRMGGNEQYF
TRBJ2-5 | TRBV2 | - | CASSAQGRKTQYF
TRBJ1-1 | TRBV19 | many | CASSWQEASPEAFF
TRBJ2-7 | TRBV5-6 | few | CASSFQQGVEQYF
TRBJ1-2 | TRBV19 | many | CASSSPGQGIEYGYTF
TRBJ2-7 | TRBV20-1 | medium-sized | CSARDFDAGTRFSYEQYF
TRBJ2-7 | TRBV6-5 | medium-sized | CASRRDRDSYEQYF
TRBJ2-1 | TRBV20-1 | - | CSARKGSIYEQFF
TRBJ2-4 | TRBV6-1 | many | CASSGGGALHIQYF
TRBJ2-1 | TRBV5-1 | many | CASSRGQASYNEQFF
TRBJ2-3 | TRBV27 | few | CASSSYPGTDTQYF
TRBJ2-1 | TRBV20-1 | - | CSAPVPSGSHNEQFF
TRBJ2-4 | TRBV20-1 | many | CSARVPTSGGDIQYF
TRBJ2-3 | TRBV7-3 | once | CASSIQGLGDTQYF